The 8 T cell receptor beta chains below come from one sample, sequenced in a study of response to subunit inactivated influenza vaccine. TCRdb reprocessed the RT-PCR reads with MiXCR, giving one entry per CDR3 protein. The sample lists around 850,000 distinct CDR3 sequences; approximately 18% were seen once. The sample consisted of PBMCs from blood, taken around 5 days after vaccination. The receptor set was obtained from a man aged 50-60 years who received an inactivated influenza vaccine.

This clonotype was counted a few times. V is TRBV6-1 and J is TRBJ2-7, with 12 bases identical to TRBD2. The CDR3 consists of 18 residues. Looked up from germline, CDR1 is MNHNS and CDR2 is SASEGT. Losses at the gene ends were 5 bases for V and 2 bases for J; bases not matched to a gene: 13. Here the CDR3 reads CASSPKTRLAGATYEQYF. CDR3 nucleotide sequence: TGTGCCAGCAGTCCTAAGACTAGACTAGCGGGGGCGACCTACGAGCAGTACTTC.

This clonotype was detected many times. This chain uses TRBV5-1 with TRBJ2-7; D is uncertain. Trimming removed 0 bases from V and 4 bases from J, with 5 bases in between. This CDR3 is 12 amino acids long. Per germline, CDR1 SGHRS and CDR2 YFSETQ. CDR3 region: CASSLGKYEQYF. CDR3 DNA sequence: TGCGCCAGCAGCTTGGGCAAATACGAGCAGTACTTC.

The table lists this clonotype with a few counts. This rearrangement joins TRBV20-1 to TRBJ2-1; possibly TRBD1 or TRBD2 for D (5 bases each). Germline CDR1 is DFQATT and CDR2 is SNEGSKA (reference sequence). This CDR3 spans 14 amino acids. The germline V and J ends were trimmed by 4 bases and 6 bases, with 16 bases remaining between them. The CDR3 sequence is CSATPGTAGNEQFF. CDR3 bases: TGCAGTGCTACCCCCGGGACCGCTGGCAATGAGCAGTTCTTC.

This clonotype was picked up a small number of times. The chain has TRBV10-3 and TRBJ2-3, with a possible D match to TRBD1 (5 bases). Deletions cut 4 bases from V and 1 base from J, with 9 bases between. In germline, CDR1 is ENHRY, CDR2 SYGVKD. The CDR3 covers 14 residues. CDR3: CAISGEQGTDTQYF. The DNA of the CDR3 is TGTGCCATCAGTGGTGAACAGGGCACAGATACGCAGTATTTT.

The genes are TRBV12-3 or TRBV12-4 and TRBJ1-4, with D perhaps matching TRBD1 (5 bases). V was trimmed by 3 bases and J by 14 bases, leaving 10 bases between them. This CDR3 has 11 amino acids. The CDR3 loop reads CASSLGLGLFF. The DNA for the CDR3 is TGTGCCAGCAGTTTGGGGCTCGGTCTGTTTTTT.

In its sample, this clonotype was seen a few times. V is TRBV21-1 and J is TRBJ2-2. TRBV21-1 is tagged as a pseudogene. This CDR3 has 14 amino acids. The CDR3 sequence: CASSSWRKTGELFF. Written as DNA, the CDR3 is TGTGCCAGCAGCAGTTGGAGAAAGACCGGGGAGCTGTTTTTT.

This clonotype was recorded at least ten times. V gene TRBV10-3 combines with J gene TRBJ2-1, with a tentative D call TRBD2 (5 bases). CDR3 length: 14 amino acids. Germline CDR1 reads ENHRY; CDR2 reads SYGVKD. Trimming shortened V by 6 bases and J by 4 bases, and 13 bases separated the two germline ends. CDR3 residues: CAIRSNAGYNEQFF. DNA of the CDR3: TGTGCCATCAGGTCTAACGCGGGTTACAATGAGCAGTTCTTC.

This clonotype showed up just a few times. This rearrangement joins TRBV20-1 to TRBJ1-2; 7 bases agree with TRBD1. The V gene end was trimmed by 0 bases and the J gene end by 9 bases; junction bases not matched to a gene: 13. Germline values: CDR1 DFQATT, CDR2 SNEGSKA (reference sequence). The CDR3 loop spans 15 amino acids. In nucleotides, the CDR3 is TGCAGTGCTAGAGAGTCCGGGACAGCCTCCACGAGCTACACCTTC. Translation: CSARESGTASTSYTF.